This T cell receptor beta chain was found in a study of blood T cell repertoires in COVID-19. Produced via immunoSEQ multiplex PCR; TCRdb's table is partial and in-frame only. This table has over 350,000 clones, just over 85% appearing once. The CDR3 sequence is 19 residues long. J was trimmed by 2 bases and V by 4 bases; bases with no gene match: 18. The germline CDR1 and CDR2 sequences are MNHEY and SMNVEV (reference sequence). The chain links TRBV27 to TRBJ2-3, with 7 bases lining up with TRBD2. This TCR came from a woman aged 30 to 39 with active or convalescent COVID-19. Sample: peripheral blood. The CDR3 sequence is CASSSRGFNVGLDTDTQYF. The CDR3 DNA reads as TGTGCCAGCAGTTCTAGGGGATTTAACGTCGGACTAGACACAGATACGCAGTATTTT.